This T cell receptor beta chain was captured in a study of blood T cell repertoires in COVID-19. Study-level information: The United States, Italy and Spain provided the acute and convalescent COVID-19 samples. The analysed material was cDNA or gDNA that came from T cells, B-cell-depleted T cells, or PBMCs.

Seattle patient enrollment occurred during active infection, with longitudinal follow-up thereafter. This CDR3 region has 17 residues. Germline loops: CDR1 MNHEY, CDR2 SMNVEV (reference sequence). The V gene lost 2 bases and the J gene lost 7 bases, with 20 bases spanning the gap. Authors' data handling: Estimation of nucleated cell counts relied on the amplification of reference gene primers. Only in-frame clones appear in the TCRdb table, and some are missing; sequencing was by immunoSEQ multiplex PCR. The DNA was the basis for D and trimming; V, J and clone size are from that table. The sample holds some 300,000 clones, approximately 86% seen once.

The V call is TRBV27, the J call TRBJ2-2; tentative D call: TRBD2 (6 bases). The origin of this receptor is a woman between 65 and 79 years old with COVID-19, enrolled during active disease. Sample: peripheral blood. The CDR3 loop reads CASSLNGGPVQGGELFF. Here the CDR3 DNA reads TGTGCCAGCAGTTTAAACGGGGGACCGGTTCAGGGCGGGGAGCTGTTTTTT.